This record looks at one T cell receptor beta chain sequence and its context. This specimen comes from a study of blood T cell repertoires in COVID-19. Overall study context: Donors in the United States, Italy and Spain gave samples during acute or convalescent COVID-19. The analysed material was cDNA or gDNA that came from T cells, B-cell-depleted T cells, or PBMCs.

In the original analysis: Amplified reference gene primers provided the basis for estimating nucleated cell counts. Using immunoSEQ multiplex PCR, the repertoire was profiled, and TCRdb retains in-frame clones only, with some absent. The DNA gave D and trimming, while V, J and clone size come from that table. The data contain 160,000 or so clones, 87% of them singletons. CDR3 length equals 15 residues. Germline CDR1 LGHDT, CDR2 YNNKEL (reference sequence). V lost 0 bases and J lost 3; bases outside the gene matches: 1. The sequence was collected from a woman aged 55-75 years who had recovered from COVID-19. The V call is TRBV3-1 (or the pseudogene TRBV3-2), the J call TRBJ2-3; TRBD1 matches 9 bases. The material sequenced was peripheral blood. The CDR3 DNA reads TGTGCCAGCAGCCAAGACGACAGGGGGACAGATACGCAGTATTTT. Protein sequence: CASSQDDRGTDTQYF.